This T cell receptor beta chain derives from a study of identical twins. Germline CDR1 SEHNR, CDR2 FQNEAQ (reference sequence). There are 14 residues in the CDR3. V lost 1 base, J lost 7 bases, and 13 bases lay in between. One entry per CDR3 protein results from TCRdb running MiXCR on the 5' RACE reads. The data show hundreds of thousands of distinct CDR3 sequences, with roughly a quarter seen just once and 2.9% held by the top ten. All donors were healthy, and all were Caucasian. This sample also appeared in a second study, on T cells expressing NK-cell markers. This second study says: Sorted CD3+CD56+NKG2C+, CD3+CD56+NKG2C- and CD3+CD56-NKG2C+ T-cell subsets were beta-chain profiled.

The genes are TRBV7-9 and TRBJ1-2, with D unresolved. The TCR sequence derives from a woman under 30 in good health. Sequencing was done on a sample of CD4+ T cells sorted from blood. The CDR3 here is CASSLGAASLGYTF. The CDR3, as DNA: TGTGCCAGCAGCTTAGGGGCAGCTTCCCTTGGCTACACCTTC.